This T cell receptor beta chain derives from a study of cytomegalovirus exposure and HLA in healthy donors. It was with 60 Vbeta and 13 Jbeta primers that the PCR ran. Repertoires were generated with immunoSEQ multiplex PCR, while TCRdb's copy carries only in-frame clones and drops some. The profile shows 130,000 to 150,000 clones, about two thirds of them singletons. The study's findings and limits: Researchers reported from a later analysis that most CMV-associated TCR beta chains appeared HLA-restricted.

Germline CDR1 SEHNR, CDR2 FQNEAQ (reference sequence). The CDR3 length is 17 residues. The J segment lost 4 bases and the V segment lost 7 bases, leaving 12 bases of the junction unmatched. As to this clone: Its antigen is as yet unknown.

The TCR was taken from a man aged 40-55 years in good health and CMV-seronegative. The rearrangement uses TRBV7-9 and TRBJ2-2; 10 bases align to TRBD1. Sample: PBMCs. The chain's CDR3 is CASTPRQGASVTGELFF. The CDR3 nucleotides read TGTGCCAGCACCCCACGACAGGGGGCGTCGGTCACCGGGGAGCTGTTTTTT.